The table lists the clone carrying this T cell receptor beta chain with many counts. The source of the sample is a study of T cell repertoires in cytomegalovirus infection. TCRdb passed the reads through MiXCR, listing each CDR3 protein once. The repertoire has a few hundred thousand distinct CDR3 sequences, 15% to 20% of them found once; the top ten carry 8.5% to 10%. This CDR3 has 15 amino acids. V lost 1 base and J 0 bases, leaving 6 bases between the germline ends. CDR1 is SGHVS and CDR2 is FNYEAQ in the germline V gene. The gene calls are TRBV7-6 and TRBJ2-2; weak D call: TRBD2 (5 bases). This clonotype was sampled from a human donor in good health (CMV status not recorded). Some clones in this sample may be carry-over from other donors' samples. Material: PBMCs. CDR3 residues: CASSLGTANTGELFF. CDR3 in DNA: TGTGCCAGCAGCTTAGGGACTGCGAACACCGGGGAGCTGTTTTTT. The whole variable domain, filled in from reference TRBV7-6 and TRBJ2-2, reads GAGVSQSPRYKVTKRGQDVALRCDPISGHVSLYWYRQALGQGPEFLTYFNYEAQQDKSGLPNDRFSAERPEGSISTLTIQRTEQRDSAMYRCASSLGTANTGELFFGEGSRLTVL.